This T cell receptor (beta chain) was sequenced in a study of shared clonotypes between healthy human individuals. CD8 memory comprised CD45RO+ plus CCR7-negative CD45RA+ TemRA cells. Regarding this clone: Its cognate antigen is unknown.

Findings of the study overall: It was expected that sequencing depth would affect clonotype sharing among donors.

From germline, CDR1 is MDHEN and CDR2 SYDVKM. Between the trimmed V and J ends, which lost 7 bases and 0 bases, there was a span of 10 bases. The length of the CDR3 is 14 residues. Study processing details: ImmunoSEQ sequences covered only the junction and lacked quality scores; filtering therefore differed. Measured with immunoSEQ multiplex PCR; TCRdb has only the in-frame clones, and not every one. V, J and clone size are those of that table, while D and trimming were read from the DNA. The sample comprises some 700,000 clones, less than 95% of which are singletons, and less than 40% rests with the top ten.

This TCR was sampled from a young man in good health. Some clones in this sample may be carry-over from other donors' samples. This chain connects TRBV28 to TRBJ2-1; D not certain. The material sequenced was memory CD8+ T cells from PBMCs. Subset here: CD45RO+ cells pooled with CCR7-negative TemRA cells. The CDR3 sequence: CASTIQSSYNEQFF. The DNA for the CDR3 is TGTGCCAGCACAATTCAGTCCTCCTACAATGAGCAGTTCTTC.